This T cell receptor (beta chain) was found in a study of blood T cells in healthy people across ages. With a J-beta primer mix and a sample-barcoded 5' primer, a second PCR ran 7 to 11 cycles. With 12 random nucleotides, a template-switch adaptor tagged each individual cDNA molecule. CDR3-containing paired-end reads numbering at least 3 million came from each sample. TCRdb analysed the 5' RACE reads with MiXCR anew, one entry per CDR3 protein. The data contain over 1,500,000 distinct CDR3 sequences, about two fifths of them singletons. General study findings and limits: It was not possible, with unsorted PBMCs, to conclusively compare naive and antigen-experienced cells.

There were at least 5 micrograms of total RNA extracted from every sample. On this clonotype: Its specificity is unknown.

The CDR3 loop spans 16 amino acids. V dropped 2 bases and J dropped 1 base, with 14 bases sitting between them. CDR1 and CDR2 from the germline V gene are ENHRY and SYGVKD. The sample consisted of blood. The receptor was isolated from a human donor in good health. This chain connects TRBV10-3 to TRBJ1-2, with unresolved D. CDR3 loop: CAISEVGEPFNYGYTF. The CDR3 DNA sequence: TGTGCCATCAGTGAGGTGGGAGAACCATTTAACTATGGCTACACCTTC.